Detailed here is one T cell receptor beta chain. This CDR3 is built from 15 residues. Germline V CDR1 and CDR2: LNHDA, SQIVND (reference sequence). Trimming removed 0 bases from V and 3 bases from J, with 9 bases in between. Study processing details: Using reference gene primer amplification, nucleated cell counts were estimated. The protocol was immunoSEQ multiplex PCR, while the TCRdb copy is restricted to in-frame clones and leaves out a portion. Clone size and the V and J calls come from that table; the DNA yielded D and trimming. The sample holds roughly 190,000 clones, around nine tenths seen once. This entry is derived from a study of blood T cell repertoires in COVID-19. Overall study: From the United States, Italy and Spain came samples of acute and convalescent COVID-19. Sources were T cells, B-cell-depleted T cells, or PBMCs; the material itself was cDNA or gDNA.

The sequencing sample was made of peripheral blood. The clonotype comes from a man aged 45 to 65 with acute or convalescent COVID-19. This rearrangement joins TRBV19 to TRBJ1-5, with a weak D call TRBD1 (6 bases). The chain's CDR3 is CASSIDGQNNQPQHF. DNA of the CDR3: TGTGCCAGTAGTATAGATGGACAGAACAATCAGCCCCAGCATTTT.